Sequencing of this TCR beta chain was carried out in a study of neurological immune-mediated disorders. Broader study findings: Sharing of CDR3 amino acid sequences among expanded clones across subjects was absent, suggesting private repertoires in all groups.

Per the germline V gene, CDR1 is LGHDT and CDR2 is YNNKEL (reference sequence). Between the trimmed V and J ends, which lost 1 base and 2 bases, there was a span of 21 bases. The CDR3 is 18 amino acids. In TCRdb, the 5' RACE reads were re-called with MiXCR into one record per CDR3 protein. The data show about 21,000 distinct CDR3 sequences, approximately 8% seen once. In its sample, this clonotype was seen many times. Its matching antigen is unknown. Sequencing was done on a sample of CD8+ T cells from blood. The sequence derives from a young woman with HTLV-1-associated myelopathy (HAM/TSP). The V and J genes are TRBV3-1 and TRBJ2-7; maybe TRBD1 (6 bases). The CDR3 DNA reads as TGTGCCAGCAGCCAAGTCTGGGGTGGACAGCTAGAACCCTACGAGCAGTACTTC. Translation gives CASSQVWGGQLEPYEQYF.